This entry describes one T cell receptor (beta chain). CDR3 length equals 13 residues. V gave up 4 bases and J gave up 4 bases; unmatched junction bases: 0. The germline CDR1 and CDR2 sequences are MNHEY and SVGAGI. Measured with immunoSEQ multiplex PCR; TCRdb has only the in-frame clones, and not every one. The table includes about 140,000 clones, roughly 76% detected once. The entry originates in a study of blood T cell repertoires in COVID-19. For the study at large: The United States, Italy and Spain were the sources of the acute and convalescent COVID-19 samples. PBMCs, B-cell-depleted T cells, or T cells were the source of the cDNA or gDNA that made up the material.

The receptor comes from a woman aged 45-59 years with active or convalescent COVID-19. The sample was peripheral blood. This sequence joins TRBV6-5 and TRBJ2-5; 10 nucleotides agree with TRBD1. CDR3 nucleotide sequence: TGTGCCAGCAGTTGGGACAGGGGAGAGACCCAGTACTTC. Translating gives CASSWDRGETQYF.